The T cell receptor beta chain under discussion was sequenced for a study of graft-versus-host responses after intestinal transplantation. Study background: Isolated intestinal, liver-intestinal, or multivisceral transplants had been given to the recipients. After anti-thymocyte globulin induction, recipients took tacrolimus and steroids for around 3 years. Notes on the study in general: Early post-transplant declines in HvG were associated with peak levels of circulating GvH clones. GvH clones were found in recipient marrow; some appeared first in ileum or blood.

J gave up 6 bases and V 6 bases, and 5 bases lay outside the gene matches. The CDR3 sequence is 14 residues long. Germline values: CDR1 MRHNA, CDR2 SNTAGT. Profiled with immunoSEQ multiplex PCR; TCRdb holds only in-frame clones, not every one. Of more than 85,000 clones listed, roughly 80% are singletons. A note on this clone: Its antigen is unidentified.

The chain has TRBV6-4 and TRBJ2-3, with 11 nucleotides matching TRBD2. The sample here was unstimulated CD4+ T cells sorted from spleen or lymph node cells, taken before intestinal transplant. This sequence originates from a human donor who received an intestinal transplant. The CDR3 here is CASSVAGGSDTQYF. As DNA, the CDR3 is TGTGCCAGCAGCGTAGCGGGGGGGTCGGATACGCAGTATTTT.